Sequencing of this T cell receptor (beta chain) was carried out in a study of T-cell reconstitution after alpha-beta-depleted transplantation in children. Overall study findings and caveats: T-cell counts and diversity were attributed mostly to newly produced T cells one year after transplant. High day-60 TCRbeta diversity in some patients came from surviving recipient T cells and thymic progenitors. Several hundred rapidly expanded clones from non-depleted graft cells reportedly supplied alpha-beta T cells about two months post-transplant.

Preparation of the TCRbeta library used unique molecular identifiers. Each CDR3 protein gets one entry after TCRdb re-called the PCR reads with MiXCR. Among over 200,000 distinct CDR3 sequences, around 7.7% were seen once, and the ten largest hold 35%. This clonotype has just a few counts. What it binds is not known. CDR1 is SGHRS and CDR2 is YFSETQ in the germline V gene. The V and J ends lost 3 bases and 2 bases respectively, with 9 bases between them. The CDR3 totals 13 residues. The source is a male patient aged 2 to 9 who had a stem cell transplant for acute myeloid leukemia, so the T cells may come from the graft donor. The material was PBMCs, mostly from graft donor cells, obtained 360 days after TCRalphabeta/CD19-depleted stem cell transplant. V usage is TRBV5-1 and J usage is TRBJ2-7; D uncertain. CDR3: CASSSDPAYEQYF. The DNA of the CDR3 is TGCGCCAGCAGCTCCGACCCAGCCTACGAGCAGTACTTC.